These 15 T cell receptor beta chains originate from one sample sequenced in a study of blood T cell repertoires in COVID-19. Data came from immunoSEQ multiplex PCR; TCRdb stores just in-frame clones and leaves some out. This sample has around 250,000 clones, with roughly 85% found just once. Sequenced: peripheral blood. The receptors derive from a man in his forties or fifties with active or convalescent COVID-19.

This chain uses TRBV18 with TRBJ2-5, with 7 positions matching TRBD2. V shed 3 bases and J 5 bases; nucleotides not matched to a gene: 24. CDR3 length: 20 residues. Per germline, CDR1 KGHSH and CDR2 LQKENI. This chain's CDR3 is CASSPGAGTIAGRAAETQYF. The CDR3 nucleotides read TGTGCCAGCTCACCCGGCGCTGGGACGATAGCGGGCCGGGCGGCGGAGACCCAGTACTTC.

This sequence joins TRBV7-8 and TRBJ2-2, with D perhaps matching TRBD2 (7 bases). CDR1 and CDR2 from the germline V gene are SGHVS and FQNEAQ. This CDR3 comprises 17 residues. Trimming cost V 2 bases and J 0 bases, with 13 bases left between them. CDR3 sequence (DNA): TGTGCCAGCAGCTTACGGGGGCTAGCGGCGAACACCGGGGAGCTGTTTTTT. Encoded protein: CASSLRGLAANTGELFF. Filled out from reference TRBV7-8 and TRBJ2-2, the complete variable domain reads GAGVSQSPRYKVAKRGQDVALRCDPISGHVSLFWYQQALGQGPEFLTYFQNEAQLDKSGLPSDRFFAERPEGSVSTLKIQRTQQEDSAVYLCASSLRGLAANTGELFFGEGSRLTVL.

Of note for this clone: Different DNA sequences within this sample yield the same CDR3. This rearrangement joins TRBV5-6 to TRBJ1-2, with TRBD1 matching over 9 bases. The J segment lost 2 bases and the V segment lost 2 bases, leaving 1 base of the junction unmatched. There are 14 residues in the CDR3. Germline CDR1 and CDR2: SGHDT and YYEEEE. The DNA of the CDR3 is TGTGCCAGCAGCTTCACAGGGGGCAACTATGGCTACACCTTC. Amino acids: CASSFTGGNYGYTF.

The sample holds a few counts of this clone. The chain combines TRBV21-1 with TRBJ2-2; the DNA was not used to check the table's D call, TRBD1. TRBV21-1 is termed a pseudogene. CDR3 length equals 16 residues. DNA of the CDR3: TGTGCCAGCAGCATTAGGACAGGGGAAAACACCGGGGAGCTGTTTTTT. Residues: CASSIRTGENTGELFF.

The chain carries TRBV5-4 and TRBJ2-7; 10 nucleotides agree with TRBD2. V dropped 1 base and J dropped 3; count of bases not matched to a gene: 10. The germline V gene has CDR1 SGHNT and CDR2 YYREEE (reference sequence). The CDR3 length is 17 residues. CDR3 sequence reads: CASSLSTSSGSFYEQYF. The CDR3 nucleotides are TGTGCCAGCAGCTTGAGTACCTCTAGCGGGAGTTTCTACGAGCAGTACTTC.

This clone has a handful of counts. The chain is built from TRBV12-3 or TRBV12-4 and TRBJ1-2; D gene uncertain. V lost 5 bases, J lost 6 bases, and 13 bases lay in between. This CDR3 has 13 amino acids. CDR3 protein: CASSPTPVDGYTF. CDR3 DNA: TGTGCCAGCAGTCCTACCCCCGTCGATGGCTACACCTTC.

The rearrangement links TRBV5-1 to TRBJ2-7, with D hard to call. The CDR3 contains 11 residues. Germline values: CDR1 SGHRS, CDR2 YFSETQ. Trimming removed 4 bases at V and 3 bases at J, with 5 bases between. CDR3 sequence: CASSRDYEQYF. DNA for the CDR3: TGCGCCAGCAGCAGAGACTACGAGCAGTACTTC.

The V call is TRBV28, the J call TRBJ2-7, with a possible D match to TRBD2 (5 bases). Germline lookup yields CDR1 MDHEN and CDR2 SYDVKM. The V end lost 7 bases, the J end lost 0 bases, and 16 bases lay between the germline ends. CDR3 length: 15 amino acids. The CDR3 bases are TGTGCCAGCACTAAGCGGTCCCTTCTCTCCTACGAGCAGTACTTC. This translates into CASTKRSLLSYEQYF.

In its sample, this clone was seen once. The genes are TRBV9 and TRBJ1-3, with 9 positions matching TRBD1. With 5 bases clipped from V and 0 bases from J, the junction kept 3 bases outside the gene matches. Germline loops: CDR1 SGDLS, CDR2 YYNGEE. The CDR3 extends over 15 amino acids. The CDR3 loop reads CASSPTGGSGNTIYF. CDR3 DNA sequence: TGTGCCAGCAGTCCGACAGGGGGCTCTGGAAACACCATATATTTT.

A few counts support this clone. The chain uses TRBV6-5 and TRBJ2-1; no reliable D call. The CDR3 totals 11 residues. Trimming removed 4 bases from V and 7 bases from J, with 5 bases in between. Germline assignment: CDR1 MNHEY and CDR2 SVGAGI. In DNA form, the CDR3 reads TGTGCCAGCAGTTCCGGGAATGAGCAGTTCTTC. This sequence encodes CASSSGNEQFF.

The V gene is TRBV6-5, the J gene TRBJ1-2; 7 nucleotides align to TRBD1. Trimming removed 2 bases from V and 4 bases from J; junction bases left unmatched: 7. The V gene's germline CDR1 is MNHEY and CDR2 SVGAGI. CDR3 length: 15 amino acids. For the CDR3, the DNA is TGTGCCAGCAGTTACCAGAGGGCAGGGGGCTATGGCTACACCTTC. Translating it yields CASSYQRAGGYGYTF.

CDR3 in amino acids: CASSQGSSGTEGYTF. The CDR3 bases are TGCGCCAGCAGCCAAGGCTCCTCCGGGACAGAGGGCTACACCTTC. The rearrangement joins TRBV4-1 to TRBJ1-2; 7 nucleotides match TRBD1. CDR3 length equals 15 residues. The trim removed 1 base at V and 8 bases at J, leaving 10 bases unmatched. Germline V gene sequence: CDR1 MGHRA, CDR2 YSYEKL.

This clone has just a few counts. V is TRBV10-3 and J is TRBJ1-1, with 7 nucleotides matching TRBD1. The V and J ends lost 4 bases and 5 bases, in that order; junction bases with no gene match: 4. The CDR3 has 13 residues. CDR1 and CDR2 from the germline V gene are ENHRY and SYGVKD. CDR3 residues: CAISGQGTTEAFF. The CDR3 coding sequence is TGTGCCATCAGTGGACAGGGAACAACTGAAGCTTTCTTT.

This chain links TRBV5-1 with TRBJ2-2, with 8 bases that match TRBD2. CDR3 length: 15 residues. Germline V CDR1 and CDR2: SGHRS, YFSETQ. Trimming at V came to 2 bases and at J to 5 bases, leaving 5 bases not matched to a gene. CDR3 sequence: CASSLAGVGTGELFF. CDR3 coding DNA: TGCGCCAGCAGCTTAGCGGGAGTCGGAACCGGGGAGCTGTTTTTT.

The chain carries TRBV4-1 and TRBJ2-2; D might be TRBD1 (6 bases). The length of the CDR3 is 15 residues. Germline CDR1 reads MGHRA; CDR2 reads YSYEKL. The V end was cut by 2 bases, the J end by 4 bases, with 11 bases between. The CDR3 here is CASSQPGVGTGELFF. CDR3 bases: TGCGCCAGCAGCCAACCAGGGGTTGGCACCGGGGAGCTGTTTTTT.